There are a few counts of the clone carrying this T cell receptor (beta chain). 13 Jbeta primers and 60 Vbeta primers were used for the PCR. Profiled with immunoSEQ multiplex PCR; TCRdb holds only in-frame clones, not every one. Of over 200,000 clones in the sample, nearly 80% were seen once. The data originate from a study of cytomegalovirus exposure and HLA in healthy donors. The CDR3 contains 14 residues. V lost 2 bases to trimming and J lost 4 bases, with 12 bases between them. Germline V gives CDR1 SGHNT, CDR2 YYREEE (reference sequence). This sequence was found in a male donor in good health and CMV-seronegative. The V gene is TRBV5-4, the J gene TRBJ1-2, with a weak D call TRBD1 (5 bases). Input material: PBMCs. The CDR3 loop is CASSLKTAGYGYTF. Here the CDR3 DNA reads TGTGCCAGCAGCTTAAAGACAGCTGGCTATGGCTACACCTTC.